This TCR beta chain is from a study of T cell changes during pregnancy in multiple sclerosis. Turning to this clone: The junction departs from the called germline gene at one end, perhaps through a read error.

The CDR3 is made up of 11 amino acids. Germline V gene data show CDR1 as SGHRS and CDR2 as YFSETQ. Only in-frame clones appear in the TCRdb table, and some are missing; sequencing was by immunoSEQ multiplex PCR. The table records about 68,000 clones, about 91% of them present only once. This chain joins TRBV5-1 and TRBJ2-1; D is undetermined. This TCR came from a female donor with multiple sclerosis, enrolled in a pregnancy study. The material sequenced was peripheral blood, taken in the first trimester of pregnancy. CDR3: CASRSSNEQFF. The CDR3 DNA sequence: TGCGCCAGCAGGTCCTCCAATGAGCAGTTCTTC.